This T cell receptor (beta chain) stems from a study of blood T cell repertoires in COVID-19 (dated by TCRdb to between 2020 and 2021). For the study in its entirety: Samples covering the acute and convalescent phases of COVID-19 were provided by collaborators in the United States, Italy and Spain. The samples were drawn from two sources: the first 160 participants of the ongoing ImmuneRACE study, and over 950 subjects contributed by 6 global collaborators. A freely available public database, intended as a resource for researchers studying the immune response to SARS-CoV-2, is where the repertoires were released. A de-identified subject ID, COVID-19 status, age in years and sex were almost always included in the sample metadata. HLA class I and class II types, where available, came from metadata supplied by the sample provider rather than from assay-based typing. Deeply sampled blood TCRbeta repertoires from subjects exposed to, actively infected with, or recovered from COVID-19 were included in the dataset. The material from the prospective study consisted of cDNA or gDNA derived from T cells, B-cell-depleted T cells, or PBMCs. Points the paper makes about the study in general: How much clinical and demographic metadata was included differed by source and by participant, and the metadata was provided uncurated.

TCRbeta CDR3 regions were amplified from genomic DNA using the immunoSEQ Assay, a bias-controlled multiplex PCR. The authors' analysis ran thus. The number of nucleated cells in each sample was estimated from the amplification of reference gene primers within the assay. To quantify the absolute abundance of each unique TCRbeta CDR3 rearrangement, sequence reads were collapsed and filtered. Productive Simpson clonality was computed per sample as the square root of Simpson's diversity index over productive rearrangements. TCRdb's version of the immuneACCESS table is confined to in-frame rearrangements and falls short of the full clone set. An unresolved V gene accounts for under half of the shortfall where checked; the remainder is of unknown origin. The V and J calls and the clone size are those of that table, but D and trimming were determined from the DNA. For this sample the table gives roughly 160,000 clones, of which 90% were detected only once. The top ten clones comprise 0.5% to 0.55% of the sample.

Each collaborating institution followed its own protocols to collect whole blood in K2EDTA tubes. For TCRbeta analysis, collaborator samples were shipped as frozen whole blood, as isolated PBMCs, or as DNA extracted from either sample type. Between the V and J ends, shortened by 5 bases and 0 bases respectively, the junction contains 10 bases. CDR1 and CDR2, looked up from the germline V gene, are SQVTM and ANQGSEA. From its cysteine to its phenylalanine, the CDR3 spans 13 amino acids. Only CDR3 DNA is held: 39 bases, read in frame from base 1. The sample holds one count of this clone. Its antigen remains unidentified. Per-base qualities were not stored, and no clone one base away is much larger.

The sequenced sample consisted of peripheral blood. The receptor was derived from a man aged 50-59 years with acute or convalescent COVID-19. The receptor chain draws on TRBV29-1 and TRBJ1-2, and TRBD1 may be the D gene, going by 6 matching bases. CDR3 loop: CSVRTVTNYGYTF. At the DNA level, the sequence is TGCAGCGTTCGGACAGTCACTAACTATGGCTACACCTTC.